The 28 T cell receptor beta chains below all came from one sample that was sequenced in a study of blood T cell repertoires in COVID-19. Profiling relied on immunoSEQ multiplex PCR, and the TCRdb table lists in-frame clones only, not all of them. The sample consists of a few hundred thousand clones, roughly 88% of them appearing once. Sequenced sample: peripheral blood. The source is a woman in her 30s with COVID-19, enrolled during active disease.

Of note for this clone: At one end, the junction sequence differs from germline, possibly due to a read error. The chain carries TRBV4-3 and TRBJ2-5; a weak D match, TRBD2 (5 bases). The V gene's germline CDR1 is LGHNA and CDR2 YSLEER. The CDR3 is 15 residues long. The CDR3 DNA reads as TGCGCCAGCAGCCAAGATCGGGGTTTCCAAGAGGCCCAGTACTTC. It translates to CASSQDRGFQEAQYF.

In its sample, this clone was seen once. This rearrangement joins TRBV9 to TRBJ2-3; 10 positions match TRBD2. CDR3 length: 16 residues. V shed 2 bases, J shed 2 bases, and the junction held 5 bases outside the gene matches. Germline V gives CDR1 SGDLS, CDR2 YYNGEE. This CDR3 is CASSVYSGRLTDTQYF. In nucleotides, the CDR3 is TGTGCCAGCAGCGTGTATAGCGGGAGGCTCACAGATACGCAGTATTTT. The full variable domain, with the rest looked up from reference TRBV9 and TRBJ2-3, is DSGVTQTPKHLITATGQRVTLRCSPRSGDLSVYWYQQSLDQGLQFLIQYYNGEERAKGNILERFSAQQFPDLHSELNLSSLELGDSALYFCASSVYSGRLTDTQYFGPGTRLTVL.

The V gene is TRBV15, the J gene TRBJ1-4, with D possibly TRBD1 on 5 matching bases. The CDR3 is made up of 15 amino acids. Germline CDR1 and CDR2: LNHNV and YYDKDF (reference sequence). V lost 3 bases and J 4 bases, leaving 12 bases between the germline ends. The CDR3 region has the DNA TGTGCCACCAGCAGGGACAACCGCTTTAATGAAAAACTGTTTTTT. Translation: CATSRDNRFNEKLFF.

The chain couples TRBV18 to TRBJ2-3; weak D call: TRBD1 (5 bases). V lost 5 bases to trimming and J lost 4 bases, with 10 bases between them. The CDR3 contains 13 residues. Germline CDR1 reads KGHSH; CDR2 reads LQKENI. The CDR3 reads CASSAGSADTQYF. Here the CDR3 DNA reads TGTGCCAGCTCAGCAGGGTCCGCAGATACGCAGTATTTT.

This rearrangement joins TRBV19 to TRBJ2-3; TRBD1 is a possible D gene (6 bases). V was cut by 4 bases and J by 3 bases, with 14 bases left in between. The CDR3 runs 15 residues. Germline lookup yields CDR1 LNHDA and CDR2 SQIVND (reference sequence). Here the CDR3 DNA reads TGTGCCAGTAGTACAGGGGAAACCGCAACAGATACGCAGTATTTT. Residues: CASSTGETATDTQYF.

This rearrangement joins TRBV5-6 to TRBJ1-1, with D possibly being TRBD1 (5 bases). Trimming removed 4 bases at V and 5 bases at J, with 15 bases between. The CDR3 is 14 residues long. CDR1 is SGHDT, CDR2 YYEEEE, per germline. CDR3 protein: CASSRAGFGTEAFF. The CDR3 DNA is TGTGCCAGCAGCCGCGCAGGGTTTGGTACTGAAGCTTTCTTT.

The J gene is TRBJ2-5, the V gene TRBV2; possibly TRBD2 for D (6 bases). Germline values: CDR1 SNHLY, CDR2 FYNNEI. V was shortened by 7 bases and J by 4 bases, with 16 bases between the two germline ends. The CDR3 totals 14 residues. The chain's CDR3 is CASNRRGGGETQYF. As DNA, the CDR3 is TGTGCCAGCAATCGGCGGGGAGGCGGAGAGACCCAGTACTTC.

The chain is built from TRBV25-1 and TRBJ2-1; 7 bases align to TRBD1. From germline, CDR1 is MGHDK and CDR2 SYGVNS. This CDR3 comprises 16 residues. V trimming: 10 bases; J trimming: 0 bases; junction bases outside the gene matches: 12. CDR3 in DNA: TGTGCCACCTCGGACAGGCGCTATAGCTCCTACAATGAGCAGTTCTTC. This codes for CATSDRRYSSYNEQFF.

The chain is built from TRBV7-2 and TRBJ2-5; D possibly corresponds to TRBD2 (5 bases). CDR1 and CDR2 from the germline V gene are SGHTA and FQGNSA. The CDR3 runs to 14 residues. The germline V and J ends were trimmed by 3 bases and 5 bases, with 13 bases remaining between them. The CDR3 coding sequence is TGTGCCAGCAGCTTGGGTAGCGCTGGGGAGACCCAGTACTTC. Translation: CASSLGSAGETQYF.

The CDR3 sequence: CASSDRFMDSPLHF. CDR3 DNA: TGTGCCAGCTCTGACAGGTTTATGGATTCACCCCTCCACTTT. V and J are TRBV18 and TRBJ1-6; D might be TRBD1 (6 bases). This CDR3 comprises 14 residues. Germline V gives CDR1 KGHSH, CDR2 LQKENI. V lost 6 bases, J lost 8 bases, and 14 bases lay in between.

CDR3 sequence reads: CASSDDTVYGYTF. The CDR3, as DNA: TGCGCCAGCAGTGATGATACGGTATATGGCTACACCTTC. This rearrangement joins TRBV10-1 to TRBJ1-2; D unclear. Between the trimmed V and J ends, which lost 3 bases and 5 bases, there was a span of 10 bases. Looked up from germline, CDR1 is WNHNN and CDR2 is SYGVQD (reference sequence). The CDR3 loop spans 13 amino acids.

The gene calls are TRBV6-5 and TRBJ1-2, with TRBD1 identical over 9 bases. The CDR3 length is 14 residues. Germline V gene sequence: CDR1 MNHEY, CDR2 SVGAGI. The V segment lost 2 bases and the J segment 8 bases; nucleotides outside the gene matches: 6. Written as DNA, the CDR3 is TGTGCCAGCAGTTACGCGGGACAGGGATTCGGCTACACCTTC. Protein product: CASSYAGQGFGYTF.

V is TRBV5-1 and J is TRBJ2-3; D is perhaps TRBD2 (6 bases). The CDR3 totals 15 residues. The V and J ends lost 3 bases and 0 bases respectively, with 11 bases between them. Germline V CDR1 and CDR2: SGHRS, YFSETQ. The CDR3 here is CASSYESGSTDTQYF. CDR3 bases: TGCGCCAGCAGCTATGAGAGCGGGAGCACAGATACGCAGTATTTT.

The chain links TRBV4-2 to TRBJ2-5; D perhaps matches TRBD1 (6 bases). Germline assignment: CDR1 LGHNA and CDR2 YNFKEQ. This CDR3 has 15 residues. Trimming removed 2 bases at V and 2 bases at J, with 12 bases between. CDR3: CASSQRTATQETQYF. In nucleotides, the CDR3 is TGTGCCAGCAGCCAACGGACAGCCACGCAAGAGACCCAGTACTTC.

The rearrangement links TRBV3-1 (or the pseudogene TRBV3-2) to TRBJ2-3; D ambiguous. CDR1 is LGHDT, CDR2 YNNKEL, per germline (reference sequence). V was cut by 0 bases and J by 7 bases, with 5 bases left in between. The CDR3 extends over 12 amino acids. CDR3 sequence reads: CASSQERNTQYF. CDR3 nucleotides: TGTGCCAGCAGCCAAGAGCGTAATACGCAGTATTTT.

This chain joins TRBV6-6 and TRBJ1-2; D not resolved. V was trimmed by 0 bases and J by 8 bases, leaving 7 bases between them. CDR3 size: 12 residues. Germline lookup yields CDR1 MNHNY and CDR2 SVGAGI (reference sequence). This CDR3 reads CASSYSTRGYTF. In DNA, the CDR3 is TGTGCCAGCAGTTACTCGACTCGGGGCTACACCTTC.

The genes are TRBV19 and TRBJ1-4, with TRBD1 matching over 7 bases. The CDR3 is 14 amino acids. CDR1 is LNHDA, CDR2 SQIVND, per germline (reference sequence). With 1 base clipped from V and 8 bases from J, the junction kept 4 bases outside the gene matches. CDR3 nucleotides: TGTGCCAGTAGTATAGGACAGGGAAGGGAAAAACTGTTTTTT. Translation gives CASSIGQGREKLFF.

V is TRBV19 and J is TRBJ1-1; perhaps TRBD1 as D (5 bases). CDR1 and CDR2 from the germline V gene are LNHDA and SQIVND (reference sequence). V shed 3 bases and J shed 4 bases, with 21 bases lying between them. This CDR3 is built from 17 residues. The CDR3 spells CASSINLPQGIFTEAFF. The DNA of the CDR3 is TGTGCCAGTAGTATCAATCTCCCGCAGGGTATCTTCACTGAAGCTTTCTTT.

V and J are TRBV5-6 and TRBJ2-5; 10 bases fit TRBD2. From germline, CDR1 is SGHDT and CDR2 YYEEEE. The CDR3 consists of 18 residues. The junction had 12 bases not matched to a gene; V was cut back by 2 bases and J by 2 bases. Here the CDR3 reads CASSFTRWGLAQQETQYF. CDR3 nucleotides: TGTGCCAGCAGCTTTACTCGATGGGGACTAGCGCAACAAGAGACCCAGTACTTC.

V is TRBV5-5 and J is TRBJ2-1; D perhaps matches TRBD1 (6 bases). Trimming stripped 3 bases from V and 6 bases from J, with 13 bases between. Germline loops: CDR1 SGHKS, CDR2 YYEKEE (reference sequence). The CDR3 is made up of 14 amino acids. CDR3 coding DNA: TGTGCCAGCAGCTCCGGCCAGGGGCTCAATGAGCAGTTCTTC. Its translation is CASSSGQGLNEQFF.

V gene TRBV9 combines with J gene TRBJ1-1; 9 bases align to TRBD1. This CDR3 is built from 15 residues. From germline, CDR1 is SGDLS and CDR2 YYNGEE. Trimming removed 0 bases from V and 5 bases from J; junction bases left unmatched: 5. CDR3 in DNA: TGTGCCAGCAGCGTAGCGGGACAGGGCGATACTGAAGCTTTCTTT. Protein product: CASSVAGQGDTEAFF.

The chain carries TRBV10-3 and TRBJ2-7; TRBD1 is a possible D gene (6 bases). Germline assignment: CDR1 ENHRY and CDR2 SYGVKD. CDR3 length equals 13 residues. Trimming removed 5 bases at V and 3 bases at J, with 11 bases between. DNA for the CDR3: TGTGCCATCAGTAGACAGGCCCTCTACGAGCAGTACTTC. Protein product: CAISRQALYEQYF.

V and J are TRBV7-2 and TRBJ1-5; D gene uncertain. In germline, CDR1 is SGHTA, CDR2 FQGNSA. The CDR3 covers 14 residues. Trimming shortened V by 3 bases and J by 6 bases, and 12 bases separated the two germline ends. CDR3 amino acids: CASSFSPPPQPQHF. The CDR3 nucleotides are TGTGCCAGCAGCTTTTCTCCTCCCCCTCAGCCCCAGCATTTT.

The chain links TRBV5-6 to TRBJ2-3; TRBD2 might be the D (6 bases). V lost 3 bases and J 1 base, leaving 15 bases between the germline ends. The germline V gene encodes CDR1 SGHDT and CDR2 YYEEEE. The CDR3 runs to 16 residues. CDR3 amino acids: CASSYEGPSGTDTQYF. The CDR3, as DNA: TGTGCCAGCAGCTACGAGGGCCCTAGCGGCACAGATACGCAGTATTTT. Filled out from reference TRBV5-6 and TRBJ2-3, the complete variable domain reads DAGVTQSPTHLIKTRGQQVTLRCSPKSGHDTVSWYQQALGQGPQFIFQYYEEEERQRGNFPDRFSGHQFPNYSSELNVNALLLGDSALYLCASSYEGPSGTDTQYFGPGTRLTVL.

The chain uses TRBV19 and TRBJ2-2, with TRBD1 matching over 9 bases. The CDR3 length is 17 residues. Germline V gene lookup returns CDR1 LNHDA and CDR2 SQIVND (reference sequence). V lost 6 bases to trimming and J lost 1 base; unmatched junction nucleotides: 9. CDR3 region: CASRSSMGQGNTGELFF. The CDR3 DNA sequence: TGTGCCAGTAGATCTAGTATGGGACAGGGGAACACCGGGGAGCTGTTTTTT.

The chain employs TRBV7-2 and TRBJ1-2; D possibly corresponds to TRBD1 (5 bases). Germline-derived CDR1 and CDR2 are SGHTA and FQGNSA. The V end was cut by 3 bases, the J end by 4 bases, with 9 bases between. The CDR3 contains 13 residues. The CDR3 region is CASSLQTVYGYTF. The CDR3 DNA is TGTGCCAGCAGCTTGCAGACAGTCTATGGCTACACCTTC.

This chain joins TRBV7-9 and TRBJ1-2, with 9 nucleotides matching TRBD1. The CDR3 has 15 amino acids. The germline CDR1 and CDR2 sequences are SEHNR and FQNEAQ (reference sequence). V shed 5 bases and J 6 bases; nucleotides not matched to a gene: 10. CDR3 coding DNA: TGTGCCAGCAGCCGACCTGACAGGGGGATTCATGGCTACACCTTC. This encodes CASSRPDRGIHGYTF.

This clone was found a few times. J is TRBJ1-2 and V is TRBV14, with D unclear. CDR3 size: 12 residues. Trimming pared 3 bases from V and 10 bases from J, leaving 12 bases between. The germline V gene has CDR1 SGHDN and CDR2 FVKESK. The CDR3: CASSQARTDYTF. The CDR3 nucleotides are TGTGCCAGCAGCCAGGCTCGGACTGACTACACCTTC.